Below, 20 T cell receptor beta chains from the same sample are listed, as sequenced in a study of shared clonotypes between healthy human individuals. Assay used: immunoSEQ multiplex PCR; TCRdb lists only in-frame clones, some missing. The table has hundreds of thousands of clones, almost 97% seen once. Sequencing used naive CD4+ T cells sorted from blood. Specified subset: CD45RA+ positively selected. The receptors were gathered from a woman younger than 45 in good health.

This rearrangement joins TRBV27 to TRBJ1-4, with D tentatively TRBD1 (5 bases). V was cut by 5 bases and J by 6 bases, with 19 bases left in between. CDR3 length: 16 residues. Germline V CDR1 and CDR2: MNHEY, SMNVEV (reference sequence). CDR3 residues: CASSPQRWGGDEKLFF. CDR3 bases: TGTGCCAGCAGTCCCCAGCGGTGGGGGGGAGATGAAAAACTGTTTTTT.

The chain joins TRBV7-6 to TRBJ2-2; D unresolved. CDR3 size: 13 residues. CDR1 SGHVS and CDR2 FNYEAQ come from the germline V gene. With 4 bases removed from V and 2 bases from J, the gap between germline ends came to 5 bases. CDR3 nucleotide sequence: TGTGCCAGCAGCTGGGGAAACACCGGGGAGCTGTTTTTT. Protein product: CASSWGNTGELFF.

The genes are TRBV5-1 and TRBJ2-7, with D possibly matching TRBD2 (5 bases). The CDR3 sequence is 15 residues long. Germline-derived CDR1 and CDR2 are SGHRS and YFSETQ. V was clipped by 6 bases and J by 4 bases, with 20 bases between them. The CDR3 DNA reads TGCGCCAGCAATCGGGGAGCAAGGGCTGATTACGAGCAGTACTTC. Protein: CASNRGARADYEQYF. The full variable domain, its missing parts supplied by reference TRBV5-1 and TRBJ2-7, is KAGVTQTPRYLIKTRGQQVTLSCSPISGHRSVSWYQQTPGQGLQFLFEYFSETQRNKGNFPGRFSGRQFSNSRSEMNVSTLELGDSALYLCASNRGARADYEQYFGPGTRLTVT.

The chain has TRBV7-2 and TRBJ2-1, with D possibly matching TRBD2 (5 bases). Germline values: CDR1 SGHTA, CDR2 FQGNSA. The CDR3 has 12 residues. V shed 5 bases and J shed 8 bases, with 10 bases lying between them. This CDR3 is CASSRTRDEQFF. DNA of the CDR3: TGTGCCAGCAGCCGTACTAGAGATGAGCAGTTCTTC.

The chain carries TRBV11-2 and TRBJ2-5; unclear D gene. The J call may be in error: the DNA end matches TRBJ2-7 better. Germline CDR1 reads SGHAT; CDR2 reads FQNNGV. The CDR3 sequence is 11 residues long. DNA of the CDR3: TGTGCCAGCAGCGGATTCTACGAGCAGTACTTC. This encodes CASSGFYEQYF.

The V and J genes are TRBV7-8 and TRBJ2-7, with D possibly matching TRBD1 (5 bases). The CDR3 runs to 14 residues. V lost 0 bases and J 2 bases, leaving 8 bases between the germline ends. Looked up from germline, CDR1 is SGHVS and CDR2 is FQNEAQ. The CDR3 sequence: CASSLATETYEQYF. CDR3 bases: TGTGCCAGCAGCTTAGCGACAGAGACCTACGAGCAGTACTTC.

The rearrangement uses TRBV4-1 and TRBJ2-1; 9 bases map to TRBD2. Germline V gene sequence: CDR1 MGHRA, CDR2 YSYEKL. J gave up 9 bases and V 3 bases, and 9 bases lay outside the gene matches. This CDR3 spans 15 amino acids. The CDR3 DNA reads TGCGCCAGCAGCCACCCGGGGCGGGAGGGCCCTGAGCAGTTCTTC. It encodes CASSHPGREGPEQFF.

This rearrangement joins TRBV5-5 to TRBJ2-5; weak D call: TRBD1 (5 bases). This CDR3 contains 16 residues. V gave up 0 bases and J gave up 1 base, with 13 bases separating them. Per germline, CDR1 SGHKS and CDR2 YYEKEE (reference sequence). The CDR3 nucleotides are TGTGCCAGCAGCTTGGCCGAAGGGGTAGTCCAAGAGACCCAGTACTTC. Its protein is CASSLAEGVVQETQYF.

The rearrangement uses TRBV11-2 and TRBJ1-1; D ambiguous. The CDR3 length is 14 residues. The germline V and J ends were trimmed by 6 bases and 2 bases, with 13 bases remaining between them. The germline CDR1 and CDR2 sequences are SGHAT and FQNNGV. The CDR3 DNA follows: TGTGCCAGCAGAGCCAGCGGGAGAAACACTGAAGCTTTCTTT. Translated: CASRASGRNTEAFF.

This clone was detected once. V and J are TRBV5-1 and TRBJ1-2, with a weak D call TRBD1 (5 bases). Trimming took off 4 bases at V and 9 bases at J, with 22 bases between the two ends. The CDR3 loop spans 15 amino acids. The germline V gene has CDR1 SGHRS and CDR2 YFSETQ. CDR3 in amino acids: CASSRGAGTDVSYTF. CDR3 in DNA: TGCGCCAGCAGCCGCGGGGCAGGGACCGATGTTAGCTACACCTTC.

The V and J genes are TRBV18 and TRBJ1-2; D gene uncertain. The CDR3 has 14 amino acids. Germline-derived CDR1 and CDR2 are KGHSH and LQKENI. Trimming pared 3 bases from V and 3 bases from J, leaving 11 bases between. CDR3: CASSPSGFYYGYTF. DNA of the CDR3: TGTGCCAGCTCACCTTCGGGGTTCTACTATGGCTACACCTTC.

The chain recombines TRBV27 with TRBJ2-7, with TRBD1 identical over 7 bases. The CDR3 contains 13 residues. The germline gives CDR1 MNHEY, CDR2 SMNVEV (reference sequence). The V segment lost 8 bases and the J segment 2 bases; nucleotides outside the gene matches: 6. The CDR3 reads CASRDRLTYEQYF. Written as DNA, the CDR3 is TGTGCCAGCCGGGACAGACTGACCTACGAGCAGTACTTC.

The DNA of the CDR3 is TGTGCCAGCAAGGCTGAGACGGGGTACGAGCAGTACTTC. Its translation: CASKAETGYEQYF. The chain is built from TRBV2 and TRBJ2-7; perhaps TRBD2 as D (5 bases). The germline gives CDR1 SNHLY, CDR2 FYNNEI. Trimming took off 7 bases at V and 4 bases at J, with 14 bases between the two ends. The CDR3 totals 13 residues. Looking up the rest from reference TRBV2 and TRBJ2-7 gives the full variable domain: EPEVTQTPSHQVTQMGQEVILRCVPISNHLYFYWYRQILGQKVEFLVSFYNNEISEKSEIFDDQFSVERPDGSNFTLKIRSTKLEDSAMYFCASKAETGYEQYFGPGTRLTVT.

This clone showed up just once. Distinct nucleotide sequences in the sample also encode this CDR3. The chain is built from TRBV6-5 and TRBJ1-1; D is ambiguous. Germline values: CDR1 MNHEY, CDR2 SVGAGI. This CDR3 region has 13 residues. V lost 0 bases and J 5 bases, leaving 7 bases between the germline ends. This CDR3 is CASSYSRDTEAFF. CDR3 sequence (DNA): TGTGCCAGCAGTTACTCGCGGGATACTGAAGCTTTCTTT.

The chain combines TRBV4-1 with TRBJ1-3; D call uncertain. CDR1 is MGHRA and CDR2 is YSYEKL in the germline V gene. The CDR3 length is 15 residues. V dropped 2 bases and J dropped 4 bases, with 12 bases sitting between them. In DNA form, the CDR3 reads TGCGCCAGCAGCCAACTCGTGTCGGGAGGAAACACCATATATTTT. Amino acid sequence: CASSQLVSGGNTIYF.

The chain carries TRBV28 and TRBJ1-5; possibly TRBD1 for D (5 bases). This CDR3 is 14 amino acids long. Germline V CDR1 and CDR2: MDHEN, SYDVKM. The V gene lost 3 bases and the J gene lost 11 bases, with 17 bases spanning the gap. The CDR3, as DNA: TGTGCCAGCAGTTTTGTGCCCGGGGGGTGGGCCCAGCATTTT. Its protein is CASSFVPGGWAQHF.

The chain couples TRBV2 to TRBJ2-7, with 9 bases identical to TRBD1. CDR1 and CDR2 from the germline V gene are SNHLY and FYNNEI. The V and J ends lost 6 bases and 3 bases, in that order; junction bases with no gene match: 6. The CDR3 totals 14 residues. CDR3 loop: CASRGQGPYYEQYF. CDR3 bases: TGTGCCAGCAGGGGACAGGGTCCATACTACGAGCAGTACTTC.

The chain is built from TRBV7-8 and TRBJ1-2; TRBD1 agrees at 7 bases. With 4 bases clipped from V and 2 bases from J, the junction kept 4 bases outside the gene matches. This CDR3 contains 14 residues. Per germline, CDR1 SGHVS and CDR2 FQNEAQ. As DNA, the CDR3 is TGTGCCAGCAGCTGGGACAGCGCAAACTATGGCTACACCTTC. This sequence encodes CASSWDSANYGYTF.

The rearrangement joins TRBV6-4 to TRBJ2-1, with unresolved D. The V gene's germline CDR1 is MRHNA and CDR2 SNTAGT. Trimming shortened V by 4 bases and J by 6 bases, and 10 bases separated the two germline ends. This CDR3 is 13 amino acids long. The CDR3 coding sequence is TGTGCCAGCAGTGTTGAGCCCCCCAATGAGCAGTTCTTC. Amino acids: CASSVEPPNEQFF.

The chain joins TRBV7-9 to TRBJ2-3; 7 bases line up with TRBD2. There are 15 residues in the CDR3. Germline trimming cut 5 bases from V and 2 bases from J; bases unmatched to any gene: 7. CDR1 and CDR2 from the germline V gene are SEHNR and FQNEAQ (reference sequence). CDR3 protein: CASSLRGDPTDTQYF. The DNA for the CDR3 is TGTGCCAGCAGCCTACGGGGGGATCCCACAGATACGCAGTATTTT.